This T cell receptor (beta chain) was documented in a study of blood T cell repertoires in COVID-19 (TCRdb year 2020). For the wider study: Samples covering the acute and convalescent phases of COVID-19 were provided by collaborators in the United States, Italy and Spain. The dataset comprised deeply sampled blood TCRbeta repertoires from subjects exposed to, actively infected with, or recovered from COVID-19. Samples were obtained from the ongoing ImmuneRACE study (first 160 participants) and from 1,254 subjects provided by 6 global collaborators. Where HLA class I and class II types were available, the types were taken from metadata supplied by the sample provider, not from assay-based typing. A de-identified subject ID, COVID-19 status, age in years and sex were almost always included in the sample metadata. The prospective study material was composed of cDNA or gDNA derived from T cells, B-cell-depleted T cells, or PBMCs. A freely available public database, intended as a resource for researchers studying the immune response to SARS-CoV-2, is where the repertoires were released. What the study reported, not specific to this receptor: Clinical and demographic metadata were provided uncurated, with the amount varying by source and participant.

The immunoSEQ Assay, a bias-controlled multiplex PCR, was used to amplify TCRbeta CDR3 regions from genomic DNA. In the authors' own workflow: The number of nucleated cells in each sample was estimated from the amplification of reference gene primers within the assay. Sequence reads were collapsed and filtered to measure the absolute abundance of every unique TCRbeta CDR3 rearrangement. For each sample, productive Simpson clonality was calculated as the square root of Simpson's diversity index over productive rearrangements. Not all clones reach the TCRdb copy of this immuneACCESS table, which keeps in-frame sequences only. Checked studies attribute under half of the gap to unresolved V genes and leave the rest unexplained. V and J calls and clone size come straight from that table; D and trimming were deduced from the DNA. This sample is represented by around 270,000 clones; 87% of them were singletons. The ten top clones hold 2.3% of the sample.

Collaborating institutions collected whole blood in K2EDTA tubes following their own protocols. Collaborator samples were shipped for TCRbeta analysis as frozen whole blood, isolated PBMCs, or DNA extracted from either sample type. Taken from cysteine to phenylalanine, the CDR3 has 15 residues. Kept here is only the CDR3 DNA, which spans 45 bases and is read in frame from base 1. At the junction V is shortened by 6 bases and J by 7 bases; bases outside the gene matches: 8. In the germline V gene (reference sequence), CDR1 corresponds to MNHEY and CDR2 to SMNVEV. Comments on this clone: Its antigen has not been determined. Base quality data are lacking; no much larger clone is found one base away.

The chain couples TRBV27 to TRBJ2-7; 14 central bases correspond to TRBD2. The TCR was taken from a woman between 45 and 65 years old with acute or convalescent COVID-19. Sequenced sample: peripheral blood. The CDR3 here reads CASSAGTSGRQEQYF. The DNA sequence is TGTGCCAGCAGCGCCGGGACTAGCGGGAGACAGGAGCAGTACTTC.